Each of the 21 T cell receptor beta chains below was sequenced from the same sample in a study of monozygotic twins with inflammatory bowel disease (dated by TCRdb to between 2018 and 2021). The library came from 5' RACE. Instrument used: Illumina HiSeq 2500. The reads went through TCRdb reprocessing, and each CDR3 protein sequence gets one entry with no DNA. The table kept for this sample lists 300,000 to 350,000 distinct CDR3 sequences. The leading ten clones occupy 2% to 2.5% of the sample. The sample consisted of blood. These TCRs come from a human donor with ulcerative colitis or Crohn's disease, or a healthy co-twin of an affected twin (not recorded which).

The chain carries TRBV12-3 or TRBV12-4 and TRBJ2-7; TCRdb reports TRBD2, a call that lacks DNA to check it against. There are 14 residues in the CDR3. CDR3 residues: CASSGLAGGYEQYF.

This chain's CDR3 is CASSLKRTPTGELFF. The rearrangement joins TRBV28 to TRBJ2-2. Germline V gene sequence: CDR1 MDHEN, CDR2 SYDVKM. This CDR3 region has 15 residues. Drawing the rest from reference TRBV28 and TRBJ2-2, the complete variable domain is DVKVTQSSRYLVKRTGEKVFLECVQDMDHENMFWYRQDPGLGLRLIYFSYDVKMKEKGDIPEGYSVSREKKERFSLILESASTNQTSMYLCASSLKRTPTGELFFGEGSRLTVL.

The chain recombines TRBV14 with TRBJ2-7; without DNA, the TCRdb call of TRBD2 cannot be checked. CDR1 is SGHDN and CDR2 is FVKESK in the germline V gene. The CDR3 is 16 residues long. CDR3 amino acids: CASSRTGGTLWYEQYF.

The chain links TRBV5-1 to TRBJ2-7; TCRdb's assignment of TRBD1 cannot be checked, as there is no DNA. The germline gives CDR1 SGHRS, CDR2 YFSETQ. CDR3 length equals 14 residues. The CDR3 reads CASSGQGEVYEQYF. Supplemented by reference TRBV5-1 and TRBJ2-7, the full variable domain reads KAGVTQTPRYLIKTRGQQVTLSCSPISGHRSVSWYQQTPGQGLQFLFEYFSETQRNKGNFPGRFSGRQFSNSRSEMNVSTLELGDSALYLCASSGQGEVYEQYFGPGTRLTVT.

This chain uses TRBV5-1 with TRBJ2-7; TCRdb calls TRBD1, which cannot be checked without DNA. The CDR3 extends over 13 amino acids. From germline, CDR1 is SGHRS and CDR2 YFSETQ. The CDR3 sequence is CASSLGQGSEQYF.

The J gene is TRBJ1-1, the V gene TRBV27; there is no DNA to check the TCRdb D call of TRBD1. Germline V CDR1 and CDR2: MNHEY, SMNVEV (reference sequence). CDR3 length: 15 amino acids. Here the CDR3 reads CASRPLRYMNTEAFF.

This sequence joins TRBV27 and TRBJ1-2; TCRdb outputs TRBD1, but without DNA this stays unchecked. The CDR3 consists of 14 residues. From germline, CDR1 is MNHEY and CDR2 SMNVEV (reference sequence). CDR3 amino acids: CASSLRQGYYGYTF.

The gene calls are TRBV20-1 and TRBJ2-2; absent DNA, TCRdb's TRBD2 call cannot be checked. CDR3 length equals 17 residues. Per the germline V gene, CDR1 is DFQATT and CDR2 is SNEGSKA (reference sequence). CDR3 amino acids: CSARDTGTSGNTGELFF.

The chain links TRBV7-2 to TRBJ2-5; TCRdb reports TRBD1, a call that lacks DNA to check it against. The CDR3 runs to 15 residues. Germline CDR1 SGHTA, CDR2 FQGNSA. CDR3 loop: CASSFNRGPQETQYF.

The chain is built from TRBV29-1 and TRBJ1-1; TCRdb indicates TRBD1, and absent DNA this call remains unverified. Germline lookup yields CDR1 SQVTM and CDR2 ANQGSEA. CDR3 length: 16 residues. CDR3 residues: CSVKGGARFGNTEAFF.

The chain uses TRBV7-9 and TRBJ2-7; TCRdb reports TRBD1, a call that lacks DNA to check it against. The germline V gene encodes CDR1 SEHNR and CDR2 FQNEAQ (reference sequence). This CDR3 comprises 13 residues. The CDR3 here is CASSQGYTYEQYF.

The J gene is TRBJ1-1, the V gene TRBV6-6; lacking DNA, the TRBD1 call made by TCRdb goes unchecked. The CDR3 sequence is 13 residues long. Germline V gene sequence: CDR1 MNHNY, CDR2 SVGAGI (reference sequence). CDR3 sequence: CASSYMDRAEAFF.

The V and J genes are TRBV15 and TRBJ2-7. The CDR3 has 16 amino acids. The germline V gene encodes CDR1 LNHNV and CDR2 YYDKDF (reference sequence). The chain's CDR3 is CATSRGGVAGYYEQYF.

V usage is TRBV5-6 and J usage is TRBJ1-6; TCRdb's D call of TRBD1 is untestable without DNA. Looked up from germline, CDR1 is SGHDT and CDR2 is YYEEEE. The CDR3 spans 15 residues. The CDR3: CASSSGVSYNSPLHF.

J is TRBJ1-5 and V is TRBV20-1; the D gene TCRdb calls, TRBD1, cannot be checked with no DNA. This CDR3 contains 16 residues. Germline loops: CDR1 DFQATT, CDR2 SNEGSKA (reference sequence). CDR3 sequence reads: CSARTQGDPGNQPQHF.

The chain links TRBV4-2 to TRBJ2-1; TCRdb names TRBD2, which stays unverified in the absence of DNA. The CDR3 totals 17 residues. Germline-derived CDR1 and CDR2 are LGHNA and YNFKEQ. CDR3 residues: CASSRPDLAGGPHEQFF.

J is TRBJ1-1 and V is TRBV12-3 or TRBV12-4; TCRdb selects TRBD1, and the lack of DNA leaves this call unchecked. The CDR3 spans 13 residues. The CDR3 is CASSAQLSDKAFF.

This chain links TRBV7-2 with TRBJ2-1; the TCRdb call, TRBD2, lacks DNA for checking. Germline V lookup: CDR1 SGHTA, CDR2 FQGNSA. This CDR3 region has 15 residues. The CDR3 region is CASSLQGGGGNEQFF.

The gene calls are TRBV7-2 and TRBJ1-2; the TCRdb D gene call, TRBD1, has no DNA to confirm it. The length of the CDR3 is 15 residues. Germline V gene sequence: CDR1 SGHTA, CDR2 FQGNSA. The CDR3 here is CASRGQGEENYGYTF.

The rearrangement uses TRBV7-9 and TRBJ2-5. This CDR3 comprises 16 residues. The germline CDR1 and CDR2 sequences are SEHNR and FQNEAQ (reference sequence). This CDR3 reads CASSFNLWGSQETQYF.

The chain couples TRBV3-1 to TRBJ2-7. CDR1 is LGHDT, CDR2 YNNKEL, per germline (reference sequence). The CDR3 contains 15 residues. The CDR3 sequence is CASSQDWQASYEQYF.